Below are 5 T cell receptor beta chains sequenced from a single sample in a study of control samples from healthy donors and cancer patients. Libraries were prepared by immunoSEQ multiplex PCR; TCRdb keeps only in-frame clonotypes and omits some of them. Of around 140,000 clones listed, 92% are singletons. Sequences were obtained from blood. The receptor set was obtained from a woman between 45 and 65 years old in good health.

The chain uses TRBV7-2 and TRBJ1-1, with unresolved D. Germline CDR1 SGHTA, CDR2 FQGNSA. The germline V and J ends were trimmed by 1 base and 7 bases, with 10 bases remaining between them. The length of the CDR3 is 13 residues. CDR3 sequence reads: CASSLVLGGEAFF. In DNA, the CDR3 is TGTGCCAGCAGCTTAGTGCTGGGAGGTGAAGCTTTCTTT.

V and J are TRBV5-6 and TRBJ1-1; D may be TRBD1 (5 bases). The CDR3 spans 14 residues. CDR1 is SGHDT, CDR2 YYEEEE, per germline. V shed 0 bases and J shed 5 bases, with 11 bases lying between them. This CDR3 reads CASSLVSRGTEAFF. CDR3 DNA: TGTGCCAGCAGCTTGGTTTCCCGGGGGACTGAAGCTTTCTTT.

The chain employs TRBV11-2 and TRBJ1-5; maybe TRBD1 (5 bases). The CDR3 is made up of 15 amino acids. Germline assignment: CDR1 SGHAT and CDR2 FQNNGV. Trimming cost V 1 base and J 4 bases, with 11 bases left between them. CDR3 sequence reads: CASSLGTRVNQPQHF. CDR3 sequence (DNA): TGTGCCAGCAGCTTAGGTACCAGGGTTAATCAGCCCCAGCATTTT.

V is TRBV15 and J is TRBJ2-2; D is ambiguous. With 7 bases removed from V and 9 bases from J, the gap between germline ends came to 18 bases. Germline lookup yields CDR1 LNHNV and CDR2 YYDKDF (reference sequence). This CDR3 contains 14 residues. In DNA form, the CDR3 reads TGTGCCACCATGGGCTCCCGTGCTGGTAGGGAGCTGTTTTTT. Its protein product is CATMGSRAGRELFF.

The chain is built from TRBV18 and TRBJ1-1; D is ambiguous. Germline CDR1 reads KGHSH; CDR2 reads LQKENI. The CDR3 has 14 residues. V dropped 3 bases and J dropped 7 bases, with 15 bases sitting between them. In DNA, the CDR3 is TGTGCCAGCTCACCGGTCTTTCCGTCTCTTGAAGCTTTCTTT. Translated, it gives CASSPVFPSLEAFF.